This TCR beta chain originates from a study of T cells after yellow fever vaccination. Study-wide context: The authors prepared low-cell-number fractions using SMART-Seq v4 Ultra Low Input.

General observations from the study: Overall, a small share of clonotypes was seen in both CD4 and CD8 compartments.

In TCRdb, the 5' RACE reads were re-called with MiXCR into one record per CDR3 protein. The sample holds a few hundred thousand distinct CDR3 sequences, approximately 3.8% seen once. CDR3 length equals 14 residues. Per germline, CDR1 DFQATT and CDR2 SNEGSKA (reference sequence). Trimming took off 3 bases at V and 4 bases at J, with 15 bases between the two ends. Comments on this clonotype: What it recognizes is unknown.

The specimen was PBMCs, collected on the day of the yellow fever booster vaccination. This clonotype was sampled from a man younger than 35 who received the YFV17D yellow fever vaccine. The gene calls are TRBV20-1 and TRBJ1-2; unclear D gene. The CDR3 bases are TGCAGTGCTAGGCCTCGGACCACTTTCTATGGCTACACCTTC. Amino acid sequence: CSARPRTTFYGYTF.